One and the same sample provided the 8 T cell receptor beta chains below, sequenced in a study of blood T cell repertoires in COVID-19. The data were produced by immunoSEQ multiplex PCR, yet TCRdb's version contains in-frame clones alone and is incomplete. The sample includes roughly 20,000 clones, roughly nine tenths of them seen just once. Sequenced: peripheral blood. These receptors all come from a human donor with active COVID-19. The donor label of this sample is uncertain.

This sequence joins TRBV15 and TRBJ1-1; maybe TRBD1 (6 bases). With 0 bases removed from V and 6 bases from J, the gap between germline ends came to 11 bases. The CDR3 covers 14 residues. CDR1 and CDR2 (germline): LNHNV, YYDKDF (reference sequence). The CDR3 DNA is TGTGCCACCAGCAGAGACAGGGGTCTGTCTGAAGCTTTCTTT. It codes for CATSRDRGLSEAFF.

The chain employs TRBV29-1 and TRBJ2-2, with D possibly matching TRBD1 (6 bases). The V gene's germline CDR1 is SQVTM and CDR2 ANQGSEA. V was pared by 6 bases and J by 6 bases, with 26 bases between. CDR3 length: 17 amino acids. CDR3 DNA: TGCAGCGTATCCCCCCCGGACAGTAATGAGAATTCCGGGGAGCTGTTTTTT. The encoded protein is CSVSPPDSNENSGELFF.

This chain links TRBV29-1 with TRBJ1-1; D gene ambiguous. The V gene's germline CDR1 is SQVTM and CDR2 ANQGSEA. V dropped 7 bases and J dropped 1 base, with 7 bases sitting between them. This CDR3 contains 11 residues. In nucleotides, the CDR3 is TGCAGCGCTCGACAGAACACTGAAGCTTTCTTT. It specifies CSARQNTEAFF. Full variable domain (remainder filled in from reference TRBV29-1 and TRBJ1-1): SAVISQKPSRDICQRGTSLTIQCQVDSQVTMMFWYRQQPGQSLTLIATANQGSEATYESGFVIDKFPISRPNLTFSTLTVSNMSPEDSSIYLCSARQNTEAFFGQGTRLTVV.

This CDR3 is CSTSGLTGYQETQYF. CDR3 nucleotides: TGCAGCACCTCGGGACTAACGGGTTACCAAGAGACCCAGTACTTC. The chain joins TRBV29-1 to TRBJ2-5; the match to TRBD2 covers 7 bases. This CDR3 has 15 amino acids. CDR1 is SQVTM, CDR2 ANQGSEA, per germline. Trimming at V came to 8 bases and at J to 0 bases, leaving 12 bases not matched to a gene.

V gene TRBV4-1 combines with J gene TRBJ2-7, with 7 bases identical to TRBD2. Germline V lookup: CDR1 MGHRA, CDR2 YSYEKL. There are 15 residues in the CDR3. With V trimmed by 1 base and J by 4 bases, 7 bases remained unmatched. The CDR3: CASSQGEGRSYEQYF. In DNA, the CDR3 is TGCGCCAGCAGCCAAGGGGAGGGACGTTCTTACGAGCAGTACTTC.

This chain links TRBV7-9 with TRBJ1-2; D is undetermined. V dropped 2 bases and J dropped 2 bases, with 6 bases sitting between them. Germline CDR1 SEHNR, CDR2 FQNEAQ (reference sequence). This CDR3 is built from 13 residues. CDR3 sequence (DNA): TGTGCCAGCAGCTTACGGAGAAACTATGGCTACACCTTC. Translating gives CASSLRRNYGYTF.

The V and J genes are TRBV2 and TRBJ1-2, with 11 bases matching TRBD1. With V trimmed by 2 bases and J by 7 bases, 6 bases remained unmatched. Germline V gene sequence: CDR1 SNHLY, CDR2 FYNNEI. This CDR3 contains 15 residues. The CDR3 nucleotides are TGTGCCAGCAGTGAATTGGGACAGGGGGTAGGTGGCTACACCTTC. Residues: CASSELGQGVGGYTF.

The chain is built from TRBV5-4 and TRBJ2-7; TRBD1 might be the D (6 bases). Germline CDR1 SGHNT, CDR2 YYREEE (reference sequence). The CDR3 contains 15 residues. V was shortened by 2 bases and J by 1 base, with 13 bases between the two germline ends. CDR3 bases: TGTGCCAGCAGCTTAACAGGGACACCATCCTACGAGCAGTACTTC. Translating gives CASSLTGTPSYEQYF.